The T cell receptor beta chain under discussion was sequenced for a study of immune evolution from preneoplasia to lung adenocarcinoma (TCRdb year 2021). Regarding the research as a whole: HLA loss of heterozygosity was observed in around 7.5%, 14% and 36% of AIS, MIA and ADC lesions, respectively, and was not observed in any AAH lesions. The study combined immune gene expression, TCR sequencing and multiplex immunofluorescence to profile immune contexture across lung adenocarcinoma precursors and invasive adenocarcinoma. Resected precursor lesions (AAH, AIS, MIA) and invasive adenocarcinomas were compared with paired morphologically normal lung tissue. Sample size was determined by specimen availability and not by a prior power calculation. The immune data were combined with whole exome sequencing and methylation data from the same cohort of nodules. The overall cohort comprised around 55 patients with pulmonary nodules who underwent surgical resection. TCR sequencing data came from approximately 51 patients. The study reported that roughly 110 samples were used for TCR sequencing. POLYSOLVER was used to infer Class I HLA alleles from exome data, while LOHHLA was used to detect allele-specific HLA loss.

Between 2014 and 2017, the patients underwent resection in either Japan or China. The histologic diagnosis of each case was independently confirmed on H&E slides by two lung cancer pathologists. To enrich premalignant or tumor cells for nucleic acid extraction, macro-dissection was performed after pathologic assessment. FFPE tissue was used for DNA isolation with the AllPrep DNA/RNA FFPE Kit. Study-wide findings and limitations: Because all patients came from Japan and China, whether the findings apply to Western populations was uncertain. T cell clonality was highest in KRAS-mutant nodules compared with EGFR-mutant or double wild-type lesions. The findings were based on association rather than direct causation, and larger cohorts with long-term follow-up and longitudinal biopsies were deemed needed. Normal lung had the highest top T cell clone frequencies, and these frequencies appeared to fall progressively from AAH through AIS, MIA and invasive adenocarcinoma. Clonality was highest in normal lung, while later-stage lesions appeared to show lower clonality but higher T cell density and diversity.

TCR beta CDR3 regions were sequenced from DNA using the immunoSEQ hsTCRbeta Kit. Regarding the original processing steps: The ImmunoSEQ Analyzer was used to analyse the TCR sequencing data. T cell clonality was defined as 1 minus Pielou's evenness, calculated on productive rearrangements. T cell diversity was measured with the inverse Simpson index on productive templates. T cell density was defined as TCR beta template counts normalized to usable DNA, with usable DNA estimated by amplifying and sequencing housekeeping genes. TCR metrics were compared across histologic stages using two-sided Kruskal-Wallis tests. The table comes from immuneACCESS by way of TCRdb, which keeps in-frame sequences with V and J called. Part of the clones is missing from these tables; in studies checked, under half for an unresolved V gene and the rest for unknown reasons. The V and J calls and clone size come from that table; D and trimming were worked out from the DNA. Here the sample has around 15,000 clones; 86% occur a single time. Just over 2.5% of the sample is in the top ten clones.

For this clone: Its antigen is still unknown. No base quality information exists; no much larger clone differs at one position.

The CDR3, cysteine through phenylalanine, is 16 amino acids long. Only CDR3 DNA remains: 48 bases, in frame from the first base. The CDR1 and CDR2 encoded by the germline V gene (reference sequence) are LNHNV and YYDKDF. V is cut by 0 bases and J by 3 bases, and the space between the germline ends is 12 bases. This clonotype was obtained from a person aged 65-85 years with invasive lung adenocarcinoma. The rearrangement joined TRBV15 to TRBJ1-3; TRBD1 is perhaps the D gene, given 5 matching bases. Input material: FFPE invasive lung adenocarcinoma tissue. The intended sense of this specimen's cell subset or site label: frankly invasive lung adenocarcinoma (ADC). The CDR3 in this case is CATSRDRGGNGNTIYF. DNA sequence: TGTGCCACCAGCAGAGATCGCGGGGGTAATGGAAACACCATATATTTT. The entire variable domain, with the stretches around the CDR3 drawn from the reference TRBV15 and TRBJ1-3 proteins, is DAMVIQNPRYQVTQFGKPVTLSCSQTLNHNVMYWYQQKSSQAPKLLFHYYDKDFNNEADTPDNFQSRRPNTSFCFLDIRSPGLGDTAMYLCATSRDRGGNGNTIYFGEGSWLTVV.